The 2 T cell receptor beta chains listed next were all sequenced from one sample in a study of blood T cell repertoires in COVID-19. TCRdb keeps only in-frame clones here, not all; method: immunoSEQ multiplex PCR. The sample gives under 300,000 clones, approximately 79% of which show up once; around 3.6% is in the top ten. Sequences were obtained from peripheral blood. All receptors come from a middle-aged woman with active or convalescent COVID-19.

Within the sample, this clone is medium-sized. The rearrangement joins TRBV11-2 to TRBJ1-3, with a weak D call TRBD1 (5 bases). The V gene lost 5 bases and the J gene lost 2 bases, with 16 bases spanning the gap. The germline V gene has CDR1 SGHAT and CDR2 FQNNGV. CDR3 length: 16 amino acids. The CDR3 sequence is CASSHRVQGAGNTIYF. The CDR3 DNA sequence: TGTGCCAGCAGCCATAGAGTGCAGGGTGCTGGAAACACCATATATTTT.

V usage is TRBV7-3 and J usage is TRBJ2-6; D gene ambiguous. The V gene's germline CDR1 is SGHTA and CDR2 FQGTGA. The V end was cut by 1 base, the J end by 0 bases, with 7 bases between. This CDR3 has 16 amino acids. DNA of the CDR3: TGTGCCAGCAGCTTAAATCCGGGCTCTGGGGCCAACGTCCTGACTTTC. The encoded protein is CASSLNPGSGANVLTF.